Listed below are T cell receptor beta chains from one sample, sequenced in a study of T cell responses to AZD1222 COVID-19 vaccine. TCRdb keeps only in-frame clones here, not all; method: immunoSEQ multiplex PCR. This table has approximately 110,000 clones, 70% to 90% appearing once. The source was peripheral blood, collected on day 0 of MenACWY control vaccination. The receptor source for this set is an adult in good health. CDR3s include the opening cysteine and the closing phenylalanine or tryptophan. A D gene is named only where the DNA matches it firmly. Clone size, where shown, is once, few, many, or a class for clones that have expanded.

j_call	v_call	clone_size	d_call	cdr3_aa	cdr3_nt
TRBJ1-6	TRBV4-2	.	.	CASSQYPGQDSPLHF	TGTGCCAGCAGCCAATATCCGGGGCAAGACTCACCCCTCCACTTT
TRBJ2-7	TRBV6-5	.	.	CASSYSGRGPYEQYF	TGTGCCAGCAGTTACTCGGGACGGGGGCCCTACGAGCAGTACTTC
TRBJ2-7	TRBV3-1/TRBV3-2	.	TRBD2	CASRRTSGTSEQYF	TGTGCCAGCAGACGGACTAGCGGGACTAGCGAGCAGTACTTC
TRBJ1-2	TRBV4-3	.	.	CASSQQASRGGSSSNYGYTF	TGCGCCAGCAGCCAACAGGCATCCAGGGGAGGTTCTAGTTCTAACTATGGCTACACCTTC
TRBJ2-1	TRBV5-4	.	.	CASSLYGTFNEQFF	TGTGCCAGCAGCTTGTACGGGACGTTCAATGAGCAGTTCTTC
TRBJ2-7	TRBV7-2	.	.	CASSHQLREQYF	TGTGCCAGCAGCCATCAATTACGCGAGCAGTACTTC
TRBJ2-7	TRBV6-5	few	.	CASKGTYEQYF	TGTGCCAGCAAAGGAACCTACGAGCAGTACTTC
TRBJ1-1	TRBV29-1	.	.	CSVRDTEAFF	TGCAGCGTTAGGGACACTGAAGCTTTCTTT
TRBJ1-1	TRBV5-1	.	.	CASSLMWGGTEAFF	TGCGCCAGCAGCTTGATGTGGGGCGGGACTGAAGCTTTCTTT
TRBJ1-2	TRBV5-5	.	.	CASSFDRLFGYTF	TGTGCCAGCAGCTTCGACAGGTTATTCGGCTACACCTTC
TRBJ1-5	TRBV9	.	.	CASSVDAGANQPQHF	TGTGCCAGCAGCGTAGACGCGGGGGCGAATCAGCCCCAGCATTTT
TRBJ2-3	TRBV10-3	.	.	CAITREWGDTQYF	TGTGCCATCACCCGGGAGTGGGGAGATACGCAGTATTTT
TRBJ1-2	TRBV14	.	.	CASSQAGAADGGYTF	TGTGCCAGCAGCCAAGCGGGCGCGGCCGATGGTGGCTACACCTTC
TRBJ2-7	TRBV30	.	.	CAVGDGKGQYF	TGTGCCGTTGGAGACGGTAAGGGGCAGTACTTC
TRBJ2-5	TRBV11-2	few	.	CASSLVPGLETQYF	TGTGCCAGCAGCTTAGTTCCTGGCTTGGAGACCCAGTACTTC
TRBJ2-7	TRBV11-2	.	TRBD2	CASSLWRGAYEQYF	TGTGCCAGCAGCTTGTGGCGGGGGGCCTACGAGCAGTACTTC
TRBJ2-2	TRBV10-3	.	.	CAIKTDGNTGELFF	TGTGCCATCAAGACGGACGGAAACACCGGGGAGCTGTTTTTT
TRBJ2-7	TRBV6-5	once	TRBD1	CASNHGDRAYEQYF	TGTGCCAGCAACCATGGGGACAGGGCGTACGAGCAGTACTTC
TRBJ2-1	TRBV5-1	.	TRBD2	CASSLSVSGRAIYNEQFF	TGCGCCAGCAGCTTGTCAGTGAGCGGGAGGGCCATCTACAATGAGCAGTTCTTC
TRBJ2-2	TRBV12-5	once	.	CASGHTTGGTGELFF	TGTGCTAGTGGACATACAACTGGGGGGACCGGGGAGCTGTTTTTT
TRBJ2-7	TRBV3-1/TRBV3-2	few	TRBD1	CASSRGTGGREQYF	TGTGCCAGCAGCAGGGGGACAGGGGGGAGAGAGCAGTACTTC
TRBJ1-6	TRBV5-5	.	.	CASSLVPRSYNSPLHF	TGTGCCAGCAGCTTGGTTCCCCGCTCCTATAATTCACCCCTCCACTTT
TRBJ2-2	TRBV5-4	.	.	CASSSGEGGMNTGELFF	TGTGCCAGCAGTTCGGGTGAAGGGGGGATGAACACCGGGGAGCTGTTTTTT
TRBJ2-3	TRBV7-9	.	.	CASSFSPNAGADTQYF	TGTGCCAGCAGCTTTAGCCCGAATGCCGGGGCCGATACGCAGTATTTT
TRBJ1-3	TRBV4-3	.	.	CASSQDLPGRGNTIYF	TGCGCCAGCAGCCAAGATTTGCCAGGGAGGGGAAACACCATATATTTT
TRBJ1-2	TRBV27	.	.	CASSYSGTIGYTF	TGTGCCAGCAGTTACTCGGGGACGATAGGCTACACCTTC
TRBJ1-5	TRBV9	.	.	CASSVGSQQWGQPQHF	TGTGCCAGCAGCGTAGGTTCCCAGCAGTGGGGTCAGCCCCAGCATTTT
TRBJ1-3	TRBV9	.	TRBD1	CASSATGAGNTIYF	TGTGCCAGCAGCGCTACAGGGGCTGGAAACACCATATATTTT
TRBJ2-5	TRBV4-3	.	.	CASSQDLQAGQETQYF	TGCGCCAGCAGCCAAGATCTACAGGCGGGTCAAGAGACCCAGTACTTC
TRBJ1-5	TRBV27	.	.	CASSLFSGLSGSNQPQHF	TGTGCCAGCAGTTTATTCTCCGGACTTTCTGGTAGCAATCAGCCCCAGCATTTT
TRBJ2-7	TRBV19	.	.	CASSMDYPRWYEQYF	TGTGCCAGTAGTATGGACTATCCCCGGTGGTACGAGCAGTACTTC
TRBJ1-2	TRBV4-1	.	TRBD1	CASSHPKRGQVSENGYTF	TGCGCCAGCAGCCACCCCAAACGAGGACAGGTTAGTGAGAATGGCTACACCTTC
TRBJ1-3	TRBV18	once	.	CASSPPNTSGNTIYF	TGTGCCAGCTCACCGCCGAACACCTCTGGAAACACCATATATTTT
TRBJ1-2	TRBV29-1	.	.	CSVEGATWENYGYTF	TGCAGCGTTGAAGGGGCGACATGGGAGAACTATGGCTACACCTTC
TRBJ1-2	TRBV30	.	.	CAWSVKALNYGYTF	TGTGCCTGGAGTGTAAAGGCCCTAAACTATGGCTACACCTTC
TRBJ2-1	TRBV11-1	.	.	CASSPHLSNEQFF	TGTGCCAGCAGCCCCCACCTTTCGAATGAGCAGTTCTTC
TRBJ1-2	TRBV19	.	.	CASSPFLQGRNYGYTF	TGTGCCAGTAGCCCCTTTCTTCAGGGGAGGAACTATGGCTACACCTTC
TRBJ1-1	TRBV11-1	.	.	CASGGLRNTEAFF	TGTGCCAGCGGAGGTTTGAGGAACACTGAAGCTTTCTTT
TRBJ2-4	TRBV15	.	.	CATSRDYTEKNIQYF	TGTGCCACCAGCAGAGATTATACAGAAAAAAACATTCAGTACTTC
TRBJ1-5	TRBV28	.	.	CASSSFSRGGKYGNQPQHF	TGTGCCAGCAGTTCATTTTCCCGCGGGGGGAAATATGGCAATCAGCCCCAGCATTTT
TRBJ1-2	TRBV28	.	.	CASSLGHRYGYTF	TGTGCCAGCAGTTTAGGGCACCGCTATGGCTACACCTTC
TRBJ2-2	TRBV7-3	.	.	CASSLTPRLANTGELFF	TGTGCCAGCAGCTTAACCCCCAGACTCGCGAACACCGGGGAGCTGTTTTTT